This T cell receptor (beta chain) was captured by sequencing in a study of blood T cell repertoires in COVID-19 (dated by TCRdb to the early 2020s). As for the study more broadly: Samples from collaborators originated in the United States, Italy and Spain and spanned both the acute and convalescent phases of COVID-19. The material from the prospective study consisted of cDNA or gDNA derived from T cells, B-cell-depleted T cells, or PBMCs. Where available, HLA class I and class II types were taken from metadata supplied by the sample provider and were not determined by assay-based typing. A freely available public database, intended as a resource for researchers studying the immune response to SARS-CoV-2, is where the repertoires were released. Nearly every sample came with metadata listing a de-identified subject ID, COVID-19 status, age in years and sex. Subjects who had been exposed to COVID-19, were actively infected with it, or had recovered from it provided the deeply sampled blood TCRbeta repertoires that made up the dataset. The samples were drawn from the first 160 participants of the ongoing ImmuneRACE study and from roughly 1,300 subjects provided by 6 global collaborators. Beyond this particular receptor, the publication reports: Clinical and demographic metadata were provided uncurated, with the amount varying by source and participant.

TCRbeta CDR3 regions were amplified from genomic DNA by means of the immunoSEQ Assay, a bias-controlled multiplex PCR. The original pipeline was this. Nucleated cell counts per sample were estimated from amplification of reference gene primers within the assay. To quantify the absolute abundance of each unique TCRbeta CDR3 rearrangement, sequence reads were collapsed and filtered. For each sample, productive Simpson clonality was calculated by taking the square root of Simpson's diversity index across productive rearrangements. TCRdb stores this immuneACCESS table with in-frame sequences only. Part of the clones is absent; in the studies checked, under half of the shortfall reflects unresolved V genes, and no reason is known for the rest. V and J calls and clone size are copied from that table; D and trimming were computed from the DNA. Across this sample there are under 200,000 clones, with approximately 87% seen only once. The ten largest account for 3% to 4.5% of the sample.

Whole blood was collected in K2EDTA tubes by collaborating institutions according to the institutions' own protocols. For TCRbeta analysis, collaborators shipped samples as frozen whole blood, isolated PBMCs, or DNA extracted from either of those sample types. Looking up the germline V gene yields CDR1 LGHNA and CDR2 YNFKEQ. Measured from the cysteine to the phenylalanine, the CDR3 is 15 residues long. Just CDR3 DNA is preserved here, 45 bases in frame from base 1. Trimming costs V 1 base and J 4 bases, and their ends lie 11 bases apart. Notes on this clone: Its antigen is unknown. No clone much larger than this one lies a single base away; base qualities are absent.

The sequencing sample was made of peripheral blood. Rearrangement joined TRBV4-2 to TRBJ1-3, with no reliable assignment of the D segment. This TCR was recovered from a man between 18 and 35 years old with active or convalescent COVID-19. Read as DNA, the sequence is TGTGCCAGCAGCCAAGGAGCTTACTCCGGAAACACCATATATTTT. Translation gives CASSQGAYSGNTIYF.